This T cell receptor beta chain originates from a study of identifying expanded T cells in peripheral blood (dated by TCRdb to about 2019). A note on the overall study: Separate aliquots of the same genomic DNA pool were sequenced to produce technical replicates, and four replicates were compared in pairs.

TCRbeta CDR3 regions were profiled with the immunoSEQ Assay using bias-controlled multiplex PCR amplification of genomic DNA. From the authors' description of their analysis: The absolute abundance of each unique TCRbeta CDR3 region was quantified after sequences were collapsed and filtered. Two models were used to test differential abundance: a binomial model (Fisher-equivalent) and a beta-binomial model that adds time-dependent variance fitted from healthy donors. Clones with fewer than 5 combined templates were removed, and a clone was called differentially abundant if the clone's Benjamini-Hochberg FDR was below 0.01. The form v = (b*log(k)+a)^2 was used to model beta-binomial variance as a function of total template count across the two samples. TCRdb re-hosts the immuneACCESS table, in-frame sequences only. Its copies lack some clones; in the studies checked, an unresolved V gene accounts for under half of them, and the cause for the rest is not known. V and J calls and clone size are copied from that table; D and trimming were computed from the DNA. This sample holds about 90,000 clones; 86% were observed only once. The top ten constitute 5.6% of the sample.

As for this clone: This receptor's antigen is unknown. No qualities accompany the bases; no much larger clone lies one base away.

CDR1 and CDR2 (SGHRS, YFSETQ) derive from the germline V gene. Trimming at the junction amounts to 5 bases on V and 0 bases on J, and the germline ends lie 9 bases apart. The cysteine opens and the phenylalanine closes a CDR3 of 14 amino acids. The sequence is cut down to CDR3 DNA, 42 bases in frame from base 1. No immune events, such as infections, were documented for the healthy donors during the collection period. Healthy-donor blood repertoires served as a training cohort to calibrate time-dependent variance in a beta-binomial model of T-cell clone differential abundance. The training cohort was composed of some ten healthy donors, 3 female and 7 male. On average the donors were 43 years old, and their ages spanned roughly 29 to 70 years. Whole blood, obtained from a commercial supplier, was collected from each healthy donor at three time points spaced roughly 2 weeks apart. Genomic DNA was extracted from unsorted whole blood for immunosequencing.

General conclusions and limits of the study: It was expected by the authors that biological variance in healthy repertoires might increase further over much longer intervals, such as months to years. In all healthy donors, the variance in clone template counts between samples taken around 2 weeks apart rose significantly as total template count increased. The binomial model flagged about 1.3 differentially abundant clones between technical replicates but around 15 over around two weeks and roughly 19 over roughly 4 weeks. Both the number of clones called differentially abundant and the false-positive rate were significantly reduced by the beta-binomial model across all healthy-donor time intervals.

Material for sequencing was blood. The source is a person aged 18-70 years in good health. The chain links TRBV5-1 with TRBJ1-3, with the identity of the D gene unclear. Read as DNA, the sequence is TGCGCCAGCAGTCCTAATCTCTCTGGAAACACCATATATTTT. It codes for CASSPNLSGNTIYF.